Below, 10 T cell receptor beta chains from the same sample are listed, as sequenced in a study of blood T cell repertoires in COVID-19 (TCRdb year 2020). The method behind the library was the immunoSEQ multiplex PCR assay. TCRdb's version of the immuneACCESS table is confined to in-frame rearrangements and falls short of the full clone set. An unresolved V gene accounts for under half of the shortfall where checked; the remainder is of unknown origin. Here the sample has approximately 260,000 clones; 89% occur a single time. The ten largest clones take up about 2% of the sample. Sequencing was carried out using PBMCs or T cells enriched from blood (not recorded which). The receptor set was obtained from an older woman who had recovered from COVID-19.

Of note for this clone: The junction differs from germline at one of its ends, possibly a read error. This rearrangement joins TRBV7-3 to TRBJ2-1; tentative D call: TRBD1 (5 bases). CDR3 length: 15 amino acids. The germline CDR1 and CDR2 sequences are SGHTA and FQGTGA. CDR3 coding DNA: TGTGCCAGCAGCATAACAGGACACTCAAACAATGAGCAGTTCTTC. It codes for CASSITGHSNNEQFF.

This clone appeared a single time. The J gene is TRBJ1-3, the V gene TRBV3-1 (or the pseudogene TRBV3-2); weak D call: TRBD1 (6 bases). Germline V gene lookup returns CDR1 LGHDT and CDR2 YNNKEL (reference sequence). This CDR3 region has 18 residues. Trimming removed 4 bases from V and 3 bases from J, with 22 bases in between. CDR3 residues: CASSRWTATTGHGNTIYF. CDR3 DNA sequence: TGTGCCAGCAGCCGATGGACGGCAACCACAGGGCATGGAAACACCATATATTTT.

The chain joins TRBV19 to TRBJ2-1; D remains ambiguous. There are 13 residues in the CDR3. The germline V and J ends were trimmed by 6 bases and 8 bases, with 14 bases remaining between them. Germline CDR1 LNHDA, CDR2 SQIVND (reference sequence). The CDR3 loop is CASSTDQADEQFF. For the CDR3, the DNA is TGTGCCAGTAGCACAGATCAAGCCGATGAGCAGTTCTTC.

This sequence joins TRBV9 and TRBJ1-2; D gene ambiguous. Trimming took off 3 bases at V and 2 bases at J, with 11 bases between the two ends. Germline V CDR1 and CDR2: SGDLS, YYNGEE. The CDR3 extends over 14 amino acids. The CDR3 spells CASSDPPGNYGYTF. The CDR3 DNA follows: TGTGCCAGCAGCGATCCCCCCGGGAACTATGGCTACACCTTC.

The V and J genes are TRBV2 and TRBJ2-5; D possibly corresponds to TRBD2 (7 bases). There are 13 residues in the CDR3. CDR1 is SNHLY and CDR2 is FYNNEI in the germline V gene. Trimming took off 7 bases at V and 4 bases at J, with 13 bases between the two ends. The chain's CDR3 is CASTSGGAETQYF. The CDR3 DNA reads TGTGCCAGCACCTCTGGGGGGGCAGAGACCCAGTACTTC.

This chain connects TRBV2 to TRBJ2-7; TRBD1 aligns across 11 bases. This CDR3 comprises 15 residues. Looked up from germline, CDR1 is SNHLY and CDR2 is FYNNEI. Trimming took 1 base from V and 3 from J; bases not matched to a gene: 2. The CDR3 is CASSEVGTGGYEQYF. In DNA, the CDR3 is TGTGCCAGCAGTGAAGTAGGGACAGGGGGCTACGAGCAGTACTTC.

This chain links TRBV4-1 with TRBJ2-7; D is possibly TRBD1 (6 bases). The CDR3 is 15 residues long. Between the trimmed V and J ends, which lost 0 bases and 0 bases, there was a span of 9 bases. Germline V gives CDR1 MGHRA, CDR2 YSYEKL. The CDR3: CASSQDEGGSYEQYF. The CDR3 DNA is TGCGCCAGCAGCCAAGACGAAGGGGGCTCCTACGAGCAGTACTTC.

The chain carries TRBV4-1 and TRBJ2-1, with a possible D match to TRBD1 (6 bases). V shed 4 bases and J shed 8 bases, with 9 bases lying between them. The CDR3 has 12 amino acids. Germline lookup yields CDR1 MGHRA and CDR2 YSYEKL. The CDR3: CASSRNRDEQFF. The CDR3 DNA follows: TGCGCCAGCAGCCGGAACAGGGATGAGCAGTTCTTC.

The chain is built from TRBV3-1 (or the pseudogene TRBV3-2) and TRBJ2-3; a weak D match, TRBD1 (5 bases). With 2 bases removed from V and 6 bases from J, the gap between germline ends came to 15 bases. Germline V gene sequence: CDR1 LGHDT, CDR2 YNNKEL (reference sequence). The CDR3 covers 15 residues. The CDR3 nucleotides are TGTGCCAGCAGCCAACCTGCATCAGGGTATGATACGCAGTATTTT. It specifies CASSQPASGYDTQYF.

The V gene is TRBV7-9, the J gene TRBJ1-1; D gene unclear. Germline CDR1 is SEHNR and CDR2 is FQNEAQ (reference sequence). The V gene lost 1 base and the J gene lost 1 base, with 4 bases spanning the gap. The CDR3 is made up of 13 amino acids. The CDR3, as DNA: TGTGCCAGCAGCTTAGAACAGAACACTGAAGCTTTCTTT. The encoded protein is CASSLEQNTEAFF.